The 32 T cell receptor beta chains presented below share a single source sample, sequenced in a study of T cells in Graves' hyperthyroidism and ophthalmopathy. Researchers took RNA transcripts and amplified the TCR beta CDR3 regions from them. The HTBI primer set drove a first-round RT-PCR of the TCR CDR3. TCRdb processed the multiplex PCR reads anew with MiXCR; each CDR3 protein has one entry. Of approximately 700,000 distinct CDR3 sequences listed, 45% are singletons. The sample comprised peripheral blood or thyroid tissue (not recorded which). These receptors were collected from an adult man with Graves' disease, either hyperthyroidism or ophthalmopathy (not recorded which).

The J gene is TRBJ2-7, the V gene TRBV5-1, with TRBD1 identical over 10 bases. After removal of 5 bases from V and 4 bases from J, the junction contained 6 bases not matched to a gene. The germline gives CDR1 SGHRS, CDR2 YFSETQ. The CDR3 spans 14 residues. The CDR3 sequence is CASRLPGQGYEQYF. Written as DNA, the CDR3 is TGCGCCAGCAGGTTGCCGGGACAGGGGTACGAGCAGTACTTC. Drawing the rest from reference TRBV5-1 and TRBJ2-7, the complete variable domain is KAGVTQTPRYLIKTRGQQVTLSCSPISGHRSVSWYQQTPGQGLQFLFEYFSETQRNKGNFPGRFSGRQFSNSRSEMNVSTLELGDSALYLCASRLPGQGYEQYFGPGTRLTVT.

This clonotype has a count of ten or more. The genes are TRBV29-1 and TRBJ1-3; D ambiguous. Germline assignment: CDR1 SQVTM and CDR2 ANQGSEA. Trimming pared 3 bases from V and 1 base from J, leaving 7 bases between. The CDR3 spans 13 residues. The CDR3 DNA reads TGCAGCGTTGAGCTGGATTCTGGAAACACCATATATTTT. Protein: CSVELDSGNTIYF.

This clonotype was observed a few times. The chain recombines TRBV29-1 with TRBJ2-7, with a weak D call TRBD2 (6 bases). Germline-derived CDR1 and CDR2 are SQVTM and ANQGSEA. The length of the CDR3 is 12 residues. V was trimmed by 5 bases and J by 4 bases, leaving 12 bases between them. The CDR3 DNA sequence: TGCAGCGTTCGGGACTTTCTTTACGAGCAGTACTTC. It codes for CSVRDFLYEQYF.

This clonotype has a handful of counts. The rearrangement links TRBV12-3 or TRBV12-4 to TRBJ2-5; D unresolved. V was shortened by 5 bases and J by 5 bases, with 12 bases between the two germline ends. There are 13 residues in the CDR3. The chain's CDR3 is CASSPRIGETQYF. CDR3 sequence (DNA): TGTGCCAGCAGTCCTCGGATTGGGGAGACCCAGTACTTC.

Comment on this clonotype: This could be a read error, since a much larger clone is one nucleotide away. The chain's CDR3 is CSVAGAGGHQPQHF. CDR3 in DNA: TGCAGCGTTGCGGGGGCAGGGGGCCATCAGCCCCAGCATTTT. The chain combines TRBV29-1 with TRBJ1-5; 8 bases are a match to TRBD1. Looked up from germline, CDR1 is SQVTM and CDR2 is ANQGSEA. The CDR3 length is 14 residues. The trim removed 4 bases at V and 5 bases at J, leaving 7 bases unmatched.

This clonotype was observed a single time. CDR3 coding DNA: TGTGCCAGCAGCTCCCCGGGCGCCAATGGCAGGGGGCAGGACGAGCAGTACTTC. Its translation is CASSSPGANGRGQDEQYF. The V and J genes are TRBV7-1 and TRBJ2-7; 8 nucleotides match TRBD1. TRBV7-1 counts as an open reading frame of uncertain function. J lost 5 bases, V lost 3 bases, and 18 bases had no gene match. The CDR3 has 18 amino acids.

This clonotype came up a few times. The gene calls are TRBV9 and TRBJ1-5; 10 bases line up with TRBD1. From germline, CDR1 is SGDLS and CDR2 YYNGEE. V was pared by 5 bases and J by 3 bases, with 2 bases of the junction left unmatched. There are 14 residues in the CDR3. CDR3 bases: TGTGCCAGCAGGACAGGGGGCACCAATCAGCCCCAGCATTTT. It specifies CASRTGGTNQPQHF. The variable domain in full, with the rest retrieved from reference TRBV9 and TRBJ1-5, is DSGVTQTPKHLITATGQRVTLRCSPRSGDLSVYWYQQSLDQGLQFLIQYYNGEERAKGNILERFSAQQFPDLHSELNLSSLELGDSALYFCASRTGGTNQPQHFGDGTRLSIL.

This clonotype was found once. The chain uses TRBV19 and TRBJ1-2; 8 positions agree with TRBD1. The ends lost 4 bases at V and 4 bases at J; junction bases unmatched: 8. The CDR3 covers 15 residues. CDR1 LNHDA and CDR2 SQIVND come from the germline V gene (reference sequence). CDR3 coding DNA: TGTGCCAGTAGTAATACAGGGGGGACCTTCTATGGCTACACCTTC. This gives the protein CASSNTGGTFYGYTF.

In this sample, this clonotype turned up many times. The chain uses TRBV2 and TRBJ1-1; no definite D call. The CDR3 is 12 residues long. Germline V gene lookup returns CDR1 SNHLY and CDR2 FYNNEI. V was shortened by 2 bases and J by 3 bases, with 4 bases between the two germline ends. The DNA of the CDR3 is TGTGCCAGCAGTGAATGGGACACTGAAGCTTTCTTT. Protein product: CASSEWDTEAFF.

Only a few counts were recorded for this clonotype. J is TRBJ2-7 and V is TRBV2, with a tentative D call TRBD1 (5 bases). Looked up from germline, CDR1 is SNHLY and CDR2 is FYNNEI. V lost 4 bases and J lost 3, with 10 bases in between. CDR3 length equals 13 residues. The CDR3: CASSGQGFYEQYF. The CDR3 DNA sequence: TGTGCCAGCAGTGGGCAGGGTTTCTACGAGCAGTACTTC.

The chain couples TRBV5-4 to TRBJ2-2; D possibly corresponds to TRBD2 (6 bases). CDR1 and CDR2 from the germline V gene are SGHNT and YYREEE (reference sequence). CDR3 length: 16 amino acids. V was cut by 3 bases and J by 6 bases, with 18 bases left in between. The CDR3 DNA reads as TGTGCCAGCAGCTACCCGGGACTCGGAGGGTCCGGGGAGCTGTTTTTT. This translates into CASSYPGLGGSGELFF.

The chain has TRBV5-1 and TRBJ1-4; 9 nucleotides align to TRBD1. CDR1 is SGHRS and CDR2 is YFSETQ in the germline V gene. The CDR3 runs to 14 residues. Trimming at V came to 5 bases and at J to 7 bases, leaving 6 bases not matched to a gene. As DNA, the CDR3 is TGCGCCAGCAGGGGAACAGGGGGCATTGAAAAACTGTTTTTT. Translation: CASRGTGGIEKLFF.

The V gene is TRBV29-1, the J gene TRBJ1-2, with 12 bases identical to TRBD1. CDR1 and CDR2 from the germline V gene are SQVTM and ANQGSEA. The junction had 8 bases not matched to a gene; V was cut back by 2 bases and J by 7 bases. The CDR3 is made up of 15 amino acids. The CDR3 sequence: CSVEWGQGARTGYTF. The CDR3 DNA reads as TGCAGCGTTGAATGGGGACAGGGGGCGCGGACTGGCTACACCTTC.

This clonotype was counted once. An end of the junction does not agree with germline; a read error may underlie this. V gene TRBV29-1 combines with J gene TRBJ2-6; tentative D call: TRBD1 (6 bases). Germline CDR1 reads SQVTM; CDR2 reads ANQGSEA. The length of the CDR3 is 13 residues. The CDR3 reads CSVDPQGMNTEAF. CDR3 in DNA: TGCAGCGTGGACCCACAGGGTATGAACACTGAAGCTTTC. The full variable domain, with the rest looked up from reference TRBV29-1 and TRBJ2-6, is SAVISQKPSRDICQRGTSLTIQCQVDSQVTMMFWYRQQPGQSLTLIATANQGSEATYESGFVIDKFPISRPNLTFSTLTVSNMSPEDSSIYLCSVDPQGMNTEAFGAGSRLTVL.

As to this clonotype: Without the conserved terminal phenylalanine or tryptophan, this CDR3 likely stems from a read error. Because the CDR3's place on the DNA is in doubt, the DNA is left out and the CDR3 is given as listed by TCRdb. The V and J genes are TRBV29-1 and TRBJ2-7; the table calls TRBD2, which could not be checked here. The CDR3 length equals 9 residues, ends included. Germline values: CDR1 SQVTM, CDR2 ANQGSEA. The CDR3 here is CSAKTTGTS.

The CDR3 DNA follows: TGTGCCAGCAGTTTACGGGGCTCCCTAGGTTCACCCCTCCACTTT. Protein product: CASSLRGSLGSPLHF. The chain links TRBV12-3 or TRBV12-4 to TRBJ1-6; a possible D gene is TRBD1 (5 bases). V was pared by 2 bases and J by 9 bases, with 14 bases between. The CDR3 extends over 15 amino acids.

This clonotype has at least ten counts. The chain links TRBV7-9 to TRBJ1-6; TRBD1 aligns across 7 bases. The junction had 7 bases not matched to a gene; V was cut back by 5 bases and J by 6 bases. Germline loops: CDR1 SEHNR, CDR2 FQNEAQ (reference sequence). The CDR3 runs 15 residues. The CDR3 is CASSPGQMINSPLHF. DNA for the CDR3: TGTGCCAGCAGCCCGGGACAGATGATTAATTCACCCCTCCACTTT.

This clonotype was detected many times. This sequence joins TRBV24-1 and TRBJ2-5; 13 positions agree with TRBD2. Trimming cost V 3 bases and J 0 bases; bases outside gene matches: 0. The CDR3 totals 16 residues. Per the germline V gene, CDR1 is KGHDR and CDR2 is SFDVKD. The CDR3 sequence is CATSDGLAGDQETQYF. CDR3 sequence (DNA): TGTGCCACCAGTGATGGACTAGCGGGAGACCAAGAGACCCAGTACTTC.

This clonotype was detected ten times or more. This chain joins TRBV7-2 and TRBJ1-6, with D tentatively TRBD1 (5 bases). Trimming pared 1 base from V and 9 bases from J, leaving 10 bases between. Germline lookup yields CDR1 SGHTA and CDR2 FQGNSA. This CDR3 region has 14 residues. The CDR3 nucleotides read TGTGCCAGCAGCTTAGATGGGGGGGTTTCACCCCTCCACTTT. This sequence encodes CASSLDGGVSPLHF.

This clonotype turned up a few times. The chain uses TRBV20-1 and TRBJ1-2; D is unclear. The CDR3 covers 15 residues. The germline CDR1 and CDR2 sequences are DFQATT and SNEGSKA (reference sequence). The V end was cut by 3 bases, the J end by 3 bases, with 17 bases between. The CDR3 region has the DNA TGCAGTGCTAGTTCTTTCCGCCCCGGAGACTATGGCTACACCTTC. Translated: CSASSFRPGDYGYTF.

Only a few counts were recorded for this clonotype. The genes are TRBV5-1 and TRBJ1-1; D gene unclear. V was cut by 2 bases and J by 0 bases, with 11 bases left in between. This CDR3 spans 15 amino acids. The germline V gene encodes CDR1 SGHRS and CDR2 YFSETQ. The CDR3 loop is CASSLSAPMNTEAFF. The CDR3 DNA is TGCGCCAGCAGCTTATCGGCCCCGATGAACACTGAAGCTTTCTTT.

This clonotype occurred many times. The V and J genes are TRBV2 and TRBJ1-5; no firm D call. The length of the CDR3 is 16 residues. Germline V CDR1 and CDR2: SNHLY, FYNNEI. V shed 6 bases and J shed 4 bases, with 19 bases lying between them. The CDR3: CASRPQLQTLNQPQHF. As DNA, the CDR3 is TGTGCCAGCAGGCCACAGTTACAAACGCTTAATCAGCCCCAGCATTTT.

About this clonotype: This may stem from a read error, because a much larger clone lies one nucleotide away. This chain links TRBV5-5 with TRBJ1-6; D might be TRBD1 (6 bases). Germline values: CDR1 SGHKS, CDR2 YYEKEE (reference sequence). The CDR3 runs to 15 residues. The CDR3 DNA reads TGCGTCAGCAGCTTGCAGGGGATAAGGGATTCACCCCTCCACTTT. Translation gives CVSSLQGIRDSPLHF.

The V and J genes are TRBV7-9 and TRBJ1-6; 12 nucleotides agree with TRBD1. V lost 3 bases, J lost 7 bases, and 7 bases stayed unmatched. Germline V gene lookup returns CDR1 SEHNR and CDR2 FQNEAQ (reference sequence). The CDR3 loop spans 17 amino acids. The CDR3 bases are TGTGCCAGCAGCTTCCGGGACAGGGGGCTCGGGAATTCACCCCTCCACTTT. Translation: CASSFRDRGLGNSPLHF.

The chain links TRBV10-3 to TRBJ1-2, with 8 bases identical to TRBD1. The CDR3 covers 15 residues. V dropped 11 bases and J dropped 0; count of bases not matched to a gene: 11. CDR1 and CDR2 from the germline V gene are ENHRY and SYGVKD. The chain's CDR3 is CASYRGTKANYGYTF. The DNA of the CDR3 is TGTGCCTCCTACAGGGGGACTAAGGCTAACTATGGCTACACCTTC.

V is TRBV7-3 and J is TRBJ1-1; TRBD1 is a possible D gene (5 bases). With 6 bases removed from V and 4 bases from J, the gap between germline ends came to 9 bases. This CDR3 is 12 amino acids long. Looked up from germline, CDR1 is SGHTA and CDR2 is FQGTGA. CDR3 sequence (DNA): TGTGCCAGCAGGCGGACAATCACTGAAGCTTTCTTT. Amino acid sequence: CASRRTITEAFF.

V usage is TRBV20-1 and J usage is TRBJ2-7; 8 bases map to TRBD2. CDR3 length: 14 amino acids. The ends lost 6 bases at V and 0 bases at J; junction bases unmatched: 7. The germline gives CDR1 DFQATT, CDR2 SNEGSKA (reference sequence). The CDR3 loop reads CSAPKGTSSYEQYF. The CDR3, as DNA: TGCAGTGCCCCCAAAGGGACTAGCTCCTACGAGCAGTACTTC.

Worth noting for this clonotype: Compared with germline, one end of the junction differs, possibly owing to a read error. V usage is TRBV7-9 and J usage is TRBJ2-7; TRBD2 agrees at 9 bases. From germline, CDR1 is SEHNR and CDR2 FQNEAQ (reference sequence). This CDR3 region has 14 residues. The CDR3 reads CAGSLSGGSYEQYF. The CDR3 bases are TGTGCCGGCAGCCTTAGCGGGGGATCCTACGAGCAGTACTTC.

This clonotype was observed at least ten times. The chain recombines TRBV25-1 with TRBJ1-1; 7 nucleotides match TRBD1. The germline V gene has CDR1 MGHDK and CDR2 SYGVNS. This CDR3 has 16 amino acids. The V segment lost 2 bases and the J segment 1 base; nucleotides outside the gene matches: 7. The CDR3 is CASSEQSTGTNTEAFF. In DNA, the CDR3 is TGTGCCAGCAGTGAACAGTCGACAGGGACGAACACTGAAGCTTTCTTT. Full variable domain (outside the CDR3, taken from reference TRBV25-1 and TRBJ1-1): EADIYQTPRYLVIGTGKKITLECSQTMGHDKMYWYQQDPGMELHLIHYSYGVNSTEKGDLSSESTVSRIRTEHFPLTLESARPSHTSQYLCASSEQSTGTNTEAFFGQGTRLTVV.

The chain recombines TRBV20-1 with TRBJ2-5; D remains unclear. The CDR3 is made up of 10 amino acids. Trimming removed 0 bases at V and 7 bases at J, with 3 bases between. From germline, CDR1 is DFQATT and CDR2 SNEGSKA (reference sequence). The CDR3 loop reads CSAREGTQYF. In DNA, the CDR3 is TGCAGTGCTAGAGAGGGGACCCAGTACTTC.

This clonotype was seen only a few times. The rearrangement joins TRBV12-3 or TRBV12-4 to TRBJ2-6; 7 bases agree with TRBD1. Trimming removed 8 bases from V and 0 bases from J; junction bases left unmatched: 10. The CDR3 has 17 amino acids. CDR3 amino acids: CASYEGGKSSGANVLTF. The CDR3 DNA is TGTGCCAGCTATGAAGGGGGCAAAAGCTCTGGGGCCAACGTCCTGACTTTC.

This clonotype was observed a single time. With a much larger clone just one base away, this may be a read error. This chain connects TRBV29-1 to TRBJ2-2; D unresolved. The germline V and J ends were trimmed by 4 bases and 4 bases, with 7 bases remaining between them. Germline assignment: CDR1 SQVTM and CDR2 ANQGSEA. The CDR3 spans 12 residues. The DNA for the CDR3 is TGCAGCGTTGCGGTCTTCACCGGGGAGCTGTTTTTT. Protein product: CSVAVFTGELFF.